This T cell receptor (beta chain) appears in the sequencing data of a study of shared clonotypes between healthy human individuals. Study conclusions and caveats: Naive CD4 clonotypes overlapped across a few donors at roughly 5%.

In the original workflow: ImmunoSEQ only sent back junction sequences with no quality scores, so filtering was done differently. Sequencing used immunoSEQ multiplex PCR; TCRdb keeps in-frame clones, though not all of them. V, J and clone size derive from that table, while D and trimming were established from the DNA sequence. The sample consists of about 2.4 million clones, approximately 94% of them appearing once. Trimming took 0 bases from V and 6 from J; bases not matched to a gene: 5. Germline lookup yields CDR1 GTSNPN and CDR2 SVGIG (reference sequence). The CDR3 has 14 amino acids. As regards this clone: No antigen is known for it.

The sequencing sample was made of naive CD4+ T cells from PBMCs. Subset denoted: CD45RA+ positively selected. The chain carries TRBV30 and TRBJ1-5; 7 bases fit TRBD1. The sequence derives from a man between 18 and 35 years old in good health. Some clones in this sample may be carry-over from other donors' samples. CDR3 in amino acids: CAWSVTGWGQPQHF. The CDR3 region has the DNA TGTGCCTGGAGTGTGACAGGGTGGGGTCAGCCCCAGCATTTT. The entire variable domain, with the rest obtained from reference TRBV30 and TRBJ1-5, is as follows: SQTIHQWPATLVQPVGSPLSLECTVEGTSNPNLYWYRQAAGRGLQLLFYSVGIGQISSEVPQNLSASRPQDRQFILSSKKLLLSDSGFYLCAWSVTGWGQPQHFGDGTRLSIL.